This record concerns one TCR beta chain sequence. Its antigen is not known. Though probably carrying unrecorded immune exposures, donors were nominally healthy at sampling. Primers included in the PCR were 60 Vbeta and 13 Jbeta primers. TCRdb's table, derived via immunoSEQ multiplex PCR, lists solely in-frame clones and lacks some. Its listing shows 60,000 to 70,000 clones. Trimming removed 5 bases at V and 1 base at J, with 11 bases between. Germline V lookup: CDR1 MNHNY, CDR2 SVGAGI (reference sequence). This CDR3 region has 15 residues. The data were obtained in a study of cytomegalovirus exposure and HLA in healthy donors. General observations from the study: TRBV6-2, TRBV6-3 and other indistinguishable V segments were excluded.

Specimen: PBMCs. The chain has TRBV6-6 and TRBJ2-2; a possible D gene is TRBD2 (6 bases). This clonotype was sampled from a boy aged 5-17 years in good health and CMV-seronegative. As DNA, the CDR3 is TGTGCCAGCAGTCCCGGGACTCAGAACACCGGGGAGCTGTTTTTT. Protein sequence: CASSPGTQNTGELFF.